This TCR beta chain was profiled in a study of cytomegalovirus exposure and HLA in healthy donors. Of note for this clone: What it recognizes is unknown.

Researchers ran the PCR with 60 Vbeta and 13 Jbeta primers. How the authors handled the data: Approximately 11 million shared chains were among the 80 million or so unique TCR beta chains that a later analysis counted. Assay used: immunoSEQ multiplex PCR; TCRdb lists only in-frame clones, some missing. V and J calls and clone size are copied from that table; D and trimming were computed from the DNA. The table has roughly 160,000 clones, roughly 80% seen once. Overall study findings and caveats: With later analysis, a missense DCLRE1C variant became linked to TCR beta V- and J-gene trimming. Highly shared sequence variants in one cluster were likely a sequencing artifact. Reported performance of the classifier showed diagnosis of cytomegalovirus status with high specificity and sensitivity.

This CDR3 has 13 residues. Trimming at V came to 3 bases and at J to 8 bases, leaving 3 bases not matched to a gene. Germline lookup yields CDR1 SGHVS and CDR2 FNYEAQ. J is TRBJ1-2 and V is TRBV7-6; 10 bases are a match to TRBD1. The sequenced material came from PBMCs. This clonotype originated in a woman in her twenties or thirties in good health and CMV-seropositive. CDR3 sequence: CASSLGTGVGYTF. The CDR3 DNA sequence: TGTGCCAGCAGCTTGGGGACAGGGGTCGGCTACACCTTC.